The sequence of this T cell receptor (beta chain) was determined in a study of blood T cell repertoires in COVID-19. Method: immunoSEQ multiplex PCR; TCRdb's copy keeps in-frame clones and lacks some. The sample has some 220,000 clones, 65% to 90% seen once; the top ten hold around 2.5%. A single count supports this clone. The CDR3 spans 14 residues. Germline CDR1 reads MNHEY; CDR2 reads SVGAGI. V shed 4 bases and J 2 bases; nucleotides not matched to a gene: 3. Sequencing was carried out using peripheral blood. This receptor was identified in a woman in her 70s with COVID-19, enrolled during active disease. The chain is built from TRBV6-5 and TRBJ2-5; 8 bases fit TRBD1. This CDR3 is CASSFRTGQETQYF. CDR3 bases: TGTGCCAGCAGTTTCAGGACAGGGCAAGAGACCCAGTACTTC.